This T cell receptor beta chain was identified in a study of T cell changes during pregnancy in multiple sclerosis. Sequenced by immunoSEQ multiplex PCR; TCRdb stores in-frame clones only, minus some. The sample records 39,000 or so clones, 91% being singletons. Germline V gene data show CDR1 as LNHDA and CDR2 as SQIVND (reference sequence). V shed 6 bases and J 8 bases; nucleotides not matched to a gene: 13. The CDR3 contains 18 residues. J is TRBJ2-1 and V is TRBV19, with 16 nucleotides matching TRBD2. Specimen: CD8+ T cells from peripheral blood mononuclear cells, collected after pregnancy. The origin of this receptor is a female donor with multiple sclerosis, enrolled in a pregnancy study. In nucleotides, the CDR3 is TGTGCCAGTAGATGGGGGGGACTAGCGGGAGGGCCCGGCCATGAGCAGTTCTTC. Amino acids: CASRWGGLAGGPGHEQFF. The full variable domain, in which reference TRBV19 and TRBJ2-1 provide the parts outside the CDR3, is DGGITQSPKYLFRKEGQNVTLSCEQNLNHDAMYWYRQDPGQGLRLIYYSQIVNDFQKGDIAEGYSVSREKKESFPLTVTSAQKNPTAFYLCASRWGGLAGGPGHEQFFGPGTRLTVL.